What follows describes a single T cell receptor (beta chain). The sample originates from a study of shared clonotypes between healthy human individuals. Study-level background: Ranging from 18 to 49 in age, donors were two women and a few men.

Germline-derived CDR1 and CDR2 are SGHDT and YYEEEE. The CDR3 totals 12 residues. V was pared by 2 bases and J by 16 bases, with 4 bases of the junction left unmatched. In the original processing: ImmunoSEQ yielded junction-only sequences lacking quality scores, so filtering differed. Clones were read by immunoSEQ multiplex PCR, and TCRdb kept only the in-frame ones, dropping some. V, J and clone size are those of that table, while D and trimming were read from the DNA. The repertoire has around 2.1 million clones, 90% to 95% of them found once; the top ten carry over 1.5%. The naive CD8 subset, CD45RO-negative cells positively selected for CCR7, excluded terminally differentiated effector memory CD45RA+ cells.

Material for sequencing was naive CD8+ T cells from PBMCs. V usage is TRBV5-6 and J usage is TRBJ2-6; 9 bases line up with TRBD1. The receptor comes from a man younger than 35 in good health. Some clones in this sample may be carry-over from other donors' samples. The CDR3 here is CASSFRDRELTF. The CDR3 DNA follows: TGTGCCAGCAGCTTCCGGGACAGGGAGCTGACTTTC.